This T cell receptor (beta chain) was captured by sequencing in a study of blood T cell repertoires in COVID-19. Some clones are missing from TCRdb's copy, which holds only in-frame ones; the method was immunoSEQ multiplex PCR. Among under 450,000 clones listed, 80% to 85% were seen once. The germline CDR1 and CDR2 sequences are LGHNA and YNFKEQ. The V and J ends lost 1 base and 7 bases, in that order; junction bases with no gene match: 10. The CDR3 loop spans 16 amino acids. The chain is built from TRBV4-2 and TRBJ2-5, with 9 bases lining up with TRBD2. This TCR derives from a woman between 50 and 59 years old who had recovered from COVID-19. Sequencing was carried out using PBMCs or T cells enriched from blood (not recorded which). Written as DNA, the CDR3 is TGTGCCAGCAGCCAAGGGTCCAGCGGGGGGATTGGGACCCAGTACTTC. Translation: CASSQGSSGGIGTQYF.